This T cell receptor (beta chain) is drawn from a study of T cell responses to AZD1222 COVID-19 vaccine. Whole-study results and caveats: Spike-spanning, vaccine-associated CD4 TCRs were dominant at 160-218 and 743-854. Only five to seven AZD1222 recipients were seropositive at baseline.

With regard to this clone: Its antigen is currently unknown.

Measured with immunoSEQ multiplex PCR; TCRdb has only the in-frame clones, and not every one. Of around 30,000 clones detected, approximately 89% appear once; the ten largest clones hold 45%. The V and J ends lost 6 bases and 9 bases, in that order; junction bases with no gene match: 8. This CDR3 has 13 amino acids. The germline V gene has CDR1 LGHNA and CDR2 YNFKEQ. The receptor's source is an adult in good health. The genes are TRBV4-2 and TRBJ1-5, with TRBD1 matching 7 bases. The sequences come from peripheral blood, collected on day 0 of AZD1222 vaccination. CDR3 in amino acids: CASRRTGLGPQHF. DNA of the CDR3: TGTGCCAGCAGGCGGACAGGCCTGGGGCCCCAGCATTTT.